A single sample gave rise to the 10 T cell receptor beta chains below, sequenced in a study of blood T cell repertoires in COVID-19 (dated by TCRdb to about 2020). The library was prepared using the immunoSEQ multiplex PCR assay. This is the immuneACCESS table as TCRdb keeps it, with only in-frame sequences that have V and J called. A part of the clones is gone; compared with another copy, unresolved V genes explain less than half, and the rest is unexplained. The sample includes tens of thousands of clones, with 65% to 85% observed a single time. The ten most abundant clones make up 3.8% of the sample. Sequenced sample: PBMCs or T cells enriched from blood (not recorded which). Receptors were obtained from a woman between 40 and 50 years old with acute COVID-19.

Only one count was recorded for this clone. The chain uses TRBV6-1 and TRBJ1-5; no definite D call. The ends were cut back, 2 bases at V and 1 base at J, with 6 bases in the middle. This CDR3 spans 14 amino acids. CDR1 MNHNS and CDR2 SASEGT come from the germline V gene. The CDR3: CASSESGSNQPQHF. The CDR3, as DNA: TGTGCCAGCAGTGAATCGGGGAGCAATCAGCCCCAGCATTTT.

A single count supports this clone. This chain connects TRBV19 to TRBJ1-5; TRBD1 matches at 11 bases. This CDR3 contains 14 residues. The germline V gene has CDR1 LNHDA and CDR2 SQIVND (reference sequence). Losses at the gene ends were 11 bases for V and 4 bases for J; bases not matched to a gene: 7. CDR3 nucleotides: TGTGCCGGAGCCGGGACAGGGGGTAATCAGCCCCAGCATTTT. Its translation is CAGAGTGGNQPQHF.

This clone was seen once. The V gene is TRBV4-2, the J gene TRBJ2-2; 9 bases line up with TRBD2. V lost 0 bases and J lost 6; bases outside the gene matches: 8. The CDR3 consists of 17 residues. CDR1 and CDR2 (germline): LGHNA, YNFKEQ. The CDR3, as DNA: TGTGCCAGCAGCCAAGAGGGAGCGGGGGGTCAATCCGGGGAGCTGTTTTTT. As protein: CASSQEGAGGQSGELFF.

The chain links TRBV18 to TRBJ2-7; no reliable D call. Looked up from germline, CDR1 is KGHSH and CDR2 is LQKENI. The CDR3 totals 12 residues. V lost 4 bases and J lost 4, with 8 bases in between. CDR3 nucleotide sequence: TGTGCCAGCTCACAAACAGAGTACGAGCAGTACGTC. It yields the protein CASSQTEYEQYV.

J is TRBJ2-3 and V is TRBV29-1; 9 nucleotides align to TRBD1. CDR1 SQVTM and CDR2 ANQGSEA come from the germline V gene. There are 14 residues in the CDR3. V was clipped by 3 bases and J by 6 bases; unmatched bases: 7. CDR3 protein: CSVDLGQGHDTQYF. The CDR3 DNA sequence: TGCAGCGTTGACTTGGGACAGGGACATGATACGCAGTATTTT.

The J gene is TRBJ2-2, the V gene TRBV6-2 or TRBV6-3; D remains unclear. The ends were cut back, 2 bases at V and 0 bases at J, with 13 bases in the middle. This CDR3 comprises 17 residues. Germline CDR1 and CDR2: MNHEY and SVGEGT. This CDR3 is CASSYRFGGSNTGELFF. CDR3 nucleotides: TGTGCCAGCAGTTACCGGTTCGGCGGATCGAACACCGGGGAGCTGTTTTTT.

In regard to this clone: At one end, the junction sequence differs from germline, possibly due to a read error. The J gene is TRBJ2-1, the V gene TRBV7-7, with D hard to call. The CDR3 has 13 residues. CDR1 is SSHAT, CDR2 FNYEAQ, per germline (reference sequence). The DNA for the CDR3 is TGTGCTAGCAGCCCATTGGGCCACCTCGAGCAGTTCTTC. Its translation: CASSPLGHLEQFF.

V is TRBV5-1 and J is TRBJ1-2; 7 bases map to TRBD1. The V gene's germline CDR1 is SGHRS and CDR2 YFSETQ. The V segment lost 4 bases and the J segment 3 bases; nucleotides outside the gene matches: 3. The CDR3 is 13 amino acids. CDR3 bases: TGCGCCAGCAGCGCTGACAGGGACTATGGCTACACCTTC. Translating gives CASSADRDYGYTF.

The chain employs TRBV12-3 or TRBV12-4 and TRBJ2-1; no firm D call. V lost 5 bases and J lost 8, with 10 bases in between. This CDR3 has 12 residues. The CDR3 sequence is CASSMYQYEQFF. CDR3 bases: TGTGCCAGCAGTATGTACCAGTATGAGCAGTTCTTC.

V usage is TRBV19 and J usage is TRBJ1-1; 7 bases match TRBD1. Unmatched junction bases numbered 8, after V lost 3 bases and J lost 4 bases. CDR1 and CDR2 (germline): LNHDA, SQIVND (reference sequence). The CDR3 is 15 amino acids. CDR3 nucleotides: TGTGCCAGTAGTATCGTTGAGGGGGCGGCCACTGAAGCTTTCTTT. It specifies CASSIVEGAATEAFF.